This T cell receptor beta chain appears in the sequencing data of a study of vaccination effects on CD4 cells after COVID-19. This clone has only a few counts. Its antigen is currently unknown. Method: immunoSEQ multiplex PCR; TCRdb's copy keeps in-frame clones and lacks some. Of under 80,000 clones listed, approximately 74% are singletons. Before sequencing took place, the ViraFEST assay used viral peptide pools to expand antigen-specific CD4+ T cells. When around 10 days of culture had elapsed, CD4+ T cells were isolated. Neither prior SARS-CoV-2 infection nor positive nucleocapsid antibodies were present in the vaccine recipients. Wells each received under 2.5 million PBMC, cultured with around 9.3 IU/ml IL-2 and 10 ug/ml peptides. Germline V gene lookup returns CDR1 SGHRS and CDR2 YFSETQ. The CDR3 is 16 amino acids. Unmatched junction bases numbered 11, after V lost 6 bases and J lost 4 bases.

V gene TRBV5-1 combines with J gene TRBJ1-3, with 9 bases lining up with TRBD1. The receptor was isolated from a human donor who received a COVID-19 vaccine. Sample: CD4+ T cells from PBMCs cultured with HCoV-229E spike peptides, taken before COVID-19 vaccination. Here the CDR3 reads CASTTMPGQGGNTIYF. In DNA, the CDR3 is TGCGCCAGCACCACGATGCCGGGACAGGGCGGAAACACCATATATTTT.